Given below is one T cell receptor (beta chain) in context. Its antigen remains unidentified. The table came from immunoSEQ multiplex PCR; TCRdb's copy has only in-frame clones and leaves some out. The repertoire holds some 2,100,000 clones, with approximately 94% as singletons. The record originates from a study of shared clonotypes between healthy human individuals. Findings and limits, study-wide: As a rule, naive subsets had a larger estimated richness than memory subsets. The sharing of 5% to 6.5% of naive CD4 clonotypes was seen across several donors.

CD45RO-negative cells were positively selected for CCR7, leaving out terminally differentiated effector memory CD45RA+ cells. The CDR3 covers 15 residues. V was trimmed by 0 bases and J by 6 bases, leaving 15 bases between them. Per the germline V gene, CDR1 is MNHEY and CDR2 is SMNVEV (reference sequence). This chain joins TRBV27 and TRBJ2-7; D tentatively fits TRBD1 or TRBD2 (6 bases each). This TCR was recovered from a man between 18 and 29 years old in good health. Some clones in this sample may be carry-over from other donors' samples. Sequenced material: naive CD8+ T cells from PBMCs. The CDR3 region has the DNA TGTGCCAGCAGTTTATCTCTCAAGGGGGGAAGCGAGCAGTACTTC. It specifies CASSLSLKGGSEQYF.